This TCR beta chain was sequenced for a study of blood T cell repertoires in COVID-19 (dated by TCRdb to about 2020). Background for the entire study: Collaborator samples came from the United States, Italy and Spain and covered acute and convalescent phases of COVID-19. The material from the prospective study consisted of cDNA or gDNA derived from T cells, B-cell-depleted T cells, or PBMCs. Deeply sampled blood TCRbeta repertoires from subjects exposed to, actively infected with, or recovered from COVID-19 were included in the dataset. The repertoires were released in a freely available public database intended as a resource for research on the immune response to SARS-CoV-2. Samples were obtained from the ongoing ImmuneRACE study (first 160 participants) and from over a thousand subjects provided by 6 global collaborators. The sample metadata nearly always contained a de-identified subject ID, COVID-19 status, age in years and sex. Where HLA class I and class II types were available, the types were taken from metadata supplied by the sample provider, not from assay-based typing. Broader findings and caveats from the paper: The amount of clinical and demographic metadata varied by source and participant and was provided uncurated.

Whole blood was collected in K2EDTA tubes by collaborating institutions according to the institutions' own protocols. For TCRbeta analysis, collaborator samples were shipped as frozen whole blood, as isolated PBMCs, or as DNA extracted from either sample type. TCRbeta CDR3 regions were amplified from genomic DNA using the immunoSEQ Assay, a bias-controlled multiplex PCR. The authors' analysis ran thus. Nucleated cell counts per sample were estimated from amplification of reference gene primers within the assay. To quantify the absolute abundance of each unique TCRbeta CDR3 rearrangement, sequence reads were collapsed and filtered. For each sample, productive Simpson clonality was calculated as the square root of Simpson's diversity index across productive rearrangements. TCRdb holds this immuneACCESS table with in-frame rearrangements only. Some clones are missing; in checked studies, unresolved V genes explain under half, and the rest has no known cause. V and J calls and clone size are given by that table; D and trimming were obtained from the DNA. In this sample the table shows about 170,000 clones, 90% of which occur a single time. 0.5% to 0.6% of the sample belongs to the ten largest clones.

In regard to this clone: What this receptor recognizes is not known. Base-call qualities are not available, and no considerably larger clone is one nucleotide away.

The junction shows trimming of 1 base on V and 2 bases on J, plus 11 bases between the germline ends. Including the terminal cysteine and phenylalanine, the CDR3 comprises 16 residues. The CDR3 DNA has 48 bases and is translated from base 1. CDR1 SGHTA and CDR2 FQGNSA are derived from the germline V gene. This TCR derives from a man aged 45-60 years with acute or convalescent COVID-19. The chain is made from TRBV7-2 and TRBJ1-4; perhaps TRBD1 is the D gene, with 6 bases matching. The material sequenced was peripheral blood. The CDR3 amino acid sequence is: CASSLEGGQTNEKLFF. At the DNA level, the sequence is TGTGCCAGCAGCTTAGAAGGAGGACAGACTAATGAAAAACTGTTTTTT.